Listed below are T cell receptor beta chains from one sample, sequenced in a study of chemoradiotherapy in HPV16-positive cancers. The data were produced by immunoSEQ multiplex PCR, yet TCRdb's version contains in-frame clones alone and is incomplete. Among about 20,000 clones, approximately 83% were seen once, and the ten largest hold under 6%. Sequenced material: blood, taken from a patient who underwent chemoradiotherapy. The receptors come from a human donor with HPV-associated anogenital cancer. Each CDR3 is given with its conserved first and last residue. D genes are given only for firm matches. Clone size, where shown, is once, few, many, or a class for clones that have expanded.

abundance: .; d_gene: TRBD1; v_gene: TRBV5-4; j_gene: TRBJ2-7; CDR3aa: CASSGRTGIKGEQYF; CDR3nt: TGTGCCAGCAGCGGAAGGACAGGGATAAAGGGCGAGCAGTACTTC
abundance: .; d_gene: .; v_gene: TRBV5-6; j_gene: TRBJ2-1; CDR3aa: CASSLGGGANNEQFF; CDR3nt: TGTGCCAGCAGCTTGGGCGGGGGCGCCAACAATGAGCAGTTCTTC
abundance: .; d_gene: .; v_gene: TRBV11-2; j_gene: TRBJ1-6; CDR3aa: CASSTLAGRTEGNSPLHF; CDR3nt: TGTGCCAGCAGCACTTTAGCGGGTCGGACAGAGGGAAATTCACCCCTCCACTTT
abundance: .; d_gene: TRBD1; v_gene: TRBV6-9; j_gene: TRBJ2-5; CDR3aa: CASRGQLEETQYF; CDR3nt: TGTGCCAGCAGGGGACAGCTAGAAGAGACCCAGTACTTC
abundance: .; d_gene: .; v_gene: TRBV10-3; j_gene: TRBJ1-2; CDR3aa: CAIRGGLSANYGYTF; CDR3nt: TGTGCCATCAGGGGAGGGTTAAGTGCTAACTATGGCTACACCTTC
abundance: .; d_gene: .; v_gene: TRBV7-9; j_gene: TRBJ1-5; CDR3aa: CASSSSGGPNQPQHF; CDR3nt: TGTGCCAGCAGCTCGTCTGGGGGGCCCAATCAGCCCCAGCATTTT
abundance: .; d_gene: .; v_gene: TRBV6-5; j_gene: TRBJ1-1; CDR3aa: CASSEKVNTEAFF; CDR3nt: TGTGCCAGCAGTGAGAAGGTGAACACTGAAGCTTTCTTT
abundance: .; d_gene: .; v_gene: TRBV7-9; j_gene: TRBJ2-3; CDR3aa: CASSLARDTQYF; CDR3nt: TGTGCCAGCAGTCTAGCACGGGATACGCAGTATTTT
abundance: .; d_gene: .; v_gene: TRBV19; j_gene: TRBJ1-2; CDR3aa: CASSISSGLRGYTF; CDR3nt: TGTGCCAGTAGTATTTCGTCGGGGTTAAGAGGCTACACCTTC
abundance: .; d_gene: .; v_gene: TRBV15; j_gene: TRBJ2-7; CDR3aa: CATSRGVREYEQYF; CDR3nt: TGTGCCACCAGCAGAGGTGTCAGGGAGTACGAGCAGTACTTC
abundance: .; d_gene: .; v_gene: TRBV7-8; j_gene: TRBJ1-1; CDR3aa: CASSLSPTGVFGENTEAFF; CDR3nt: TGTGCCAGCAGCCTCTCCCCCACAGGAGTATTCGGGGAGAACACTGAAGCTTTCTTT
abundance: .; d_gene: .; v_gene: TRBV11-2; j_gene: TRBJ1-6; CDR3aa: CASSLDGGSSYNSPLHF; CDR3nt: TGTGCCAGCAGCTTAGATGGGGGGAGCTCCTATAATTCACCCCTCCACTTT
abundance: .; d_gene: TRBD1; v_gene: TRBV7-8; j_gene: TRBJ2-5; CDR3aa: CASSSDRAQQYF; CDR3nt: TGTGCCAGCAGCTCGGACAGGGCCCAGCAGTACTTC
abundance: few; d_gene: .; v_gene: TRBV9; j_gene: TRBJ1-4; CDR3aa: CASSVSQGNEKLFF; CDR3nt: TGTGCCAGCAGCGTATCCCAGGGGAATGAAAAACTGTTTTTT
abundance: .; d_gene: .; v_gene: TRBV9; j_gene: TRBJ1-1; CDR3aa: CASSVVRGDTEAFF; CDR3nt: TGTGCCAGCAGCGTAGTTAGGGGGGACACTGAAGCTTTCTTT
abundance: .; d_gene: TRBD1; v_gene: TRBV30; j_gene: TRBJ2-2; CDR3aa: CAWTHRDRVTGELFF; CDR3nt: TGTGCCTGGACCCACCGGGACAGGGTAACCGGGGAGCTGTTTTTT
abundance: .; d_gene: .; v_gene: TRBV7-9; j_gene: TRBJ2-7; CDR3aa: CASRSGHHYEQYF; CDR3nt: TGTGCCAGCAGGTCGGGACATCACTACGAGCAGTACTTC
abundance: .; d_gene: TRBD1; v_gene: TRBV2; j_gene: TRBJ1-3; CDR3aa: CASSLTGVGNTIYF; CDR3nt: TGTGCCAGCAGTCTGACAGGGGTCGGAAACACCATATATTTT
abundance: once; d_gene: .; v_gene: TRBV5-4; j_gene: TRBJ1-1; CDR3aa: CASSLQGTYTEAFF; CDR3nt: TGTGCCAGCAGCTTACAGGGAACCTACACTGAAGCTTTCTTT
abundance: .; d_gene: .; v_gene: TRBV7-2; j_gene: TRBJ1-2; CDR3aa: CASSPKQGRANYGYTF; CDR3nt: TGTGCCAGCAGCCCAAAACAGGGTCGGGCTAACTATGGCTACACCTTC
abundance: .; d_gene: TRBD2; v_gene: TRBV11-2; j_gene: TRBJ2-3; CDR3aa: CASSLVGGRVTDTQYF; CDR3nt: TGTGCCAGCAGCTTAGTCGGCGGGAGGGTAACAGATACGCAGTATTTT
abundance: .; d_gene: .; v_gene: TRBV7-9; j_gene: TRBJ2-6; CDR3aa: CASSPRPRGRWTGANVLTF; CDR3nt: TGTGCCAGCAGCCCCCGACCCAGGGGAAGATGGACTGGGGCCAACGTCCTGACTTTC
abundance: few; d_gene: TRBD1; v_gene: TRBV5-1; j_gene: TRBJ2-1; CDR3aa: CASSLTGTEQFF; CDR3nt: TGCGCCAGCAGTTTGACAGGGACTGAGCAGTTCTTC
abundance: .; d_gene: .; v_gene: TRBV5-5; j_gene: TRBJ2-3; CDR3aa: CASSTTYTDTQYF; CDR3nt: TGTGCCAGCAGCACGACTTACACAGATACGCAGTATTTT
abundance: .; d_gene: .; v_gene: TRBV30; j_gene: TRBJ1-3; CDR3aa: CAWSPDGNTIYF; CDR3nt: TGTGCCTGGAGTCCAGACGGAAACACCATATATTTT
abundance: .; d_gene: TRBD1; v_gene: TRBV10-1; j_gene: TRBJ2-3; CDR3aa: CASSRQGADTQYF; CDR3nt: TGCGCCAGCAGCAGACAGGGGGCAGATACGCAGTATTTT
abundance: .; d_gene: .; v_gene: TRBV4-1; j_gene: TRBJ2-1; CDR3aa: CASSPGQSSYNEQFF; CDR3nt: TGCGCCAGCAGCCCCGGACAGTCCTCCTACAATGAGCAGTTCTTC
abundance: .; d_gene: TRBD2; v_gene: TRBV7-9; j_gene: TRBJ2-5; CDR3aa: CASSLTGLAEETQYF; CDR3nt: TGTGCCAGCAGCTTAACGGGGCTAGCGGAAGAGACCCAGTACTTC
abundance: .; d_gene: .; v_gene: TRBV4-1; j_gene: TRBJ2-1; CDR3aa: CASSKSAGPDNDEQFF; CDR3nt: TGCGCCAGCAGCAAGTCTGCGGGACCAGACAACGATGAGCAGTTCTTC
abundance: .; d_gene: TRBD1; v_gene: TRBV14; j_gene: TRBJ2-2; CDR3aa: CASSHRTGMAGELFF; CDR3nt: TGTGCCAGCAGCCACCGGACAGGGATGGCCGGGGAGCTGTTTTTT
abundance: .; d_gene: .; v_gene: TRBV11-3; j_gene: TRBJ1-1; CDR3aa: CASSLDSSRSTEAFF; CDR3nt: TGTGCCAGCAGCTTAGATTCTTCGAGGAGCACTGAAGCTTTCTTT
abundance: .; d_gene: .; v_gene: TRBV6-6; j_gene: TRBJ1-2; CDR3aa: CASNVRGPAKGGYTF; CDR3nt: TGTGCCAGCAACGTCAGGGGTCCAGCGAAGGGTGGCTACACCTTC
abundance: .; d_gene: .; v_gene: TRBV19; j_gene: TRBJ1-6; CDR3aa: CASNGQPGSYNSPLHF; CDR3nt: TGTGCCAGTAATGGACAGCCTGGCTCCTATAATTCACCCCTCCACTTT
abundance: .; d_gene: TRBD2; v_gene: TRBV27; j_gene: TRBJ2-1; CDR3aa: CASGPKGLAVHEQFF; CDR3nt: TGTGCCAGCGGGCCTAAGGGACTAGCCGTGCATGAGCAGTTCTTC
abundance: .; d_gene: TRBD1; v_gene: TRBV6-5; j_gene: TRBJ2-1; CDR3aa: CASSPTGGAHNEQFF; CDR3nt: TGTGCCAGCAGTCCGACAGGGGGCGCCCACAATGAGCAGTTCTTC
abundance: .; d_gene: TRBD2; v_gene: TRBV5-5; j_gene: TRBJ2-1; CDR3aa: CASSLISGRGNEQFF; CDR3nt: TGTGCCAGCAGCTTGATAAGCGGGAGAGGCAATGAGCAGTTCTTC
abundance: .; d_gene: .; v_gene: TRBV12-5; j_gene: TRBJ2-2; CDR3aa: CASGLVEGASTGELFF; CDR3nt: TGTGCTAGTGGTTTGGTAGAAGGGGCGAGCACCGGGGAGCTGTTTTTT
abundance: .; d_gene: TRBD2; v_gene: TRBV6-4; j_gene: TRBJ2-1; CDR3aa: CASSRTSVSEQFF; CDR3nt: TGTGCCAGCAGCCGGACTAGCGTCAGTGAGCAGTTCTTC
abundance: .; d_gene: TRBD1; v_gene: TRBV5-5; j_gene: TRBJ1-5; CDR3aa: CASSLWGQDYNQPQHF; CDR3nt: TGTGCCAGCAGCTTGTGGGGACAGGACTACAATCAGCCCCAGCATTTT
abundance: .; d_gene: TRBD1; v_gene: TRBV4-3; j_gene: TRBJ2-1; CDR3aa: CASSQDGTVKSNEQFF; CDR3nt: TGCGCCAGCAGCCAAGACGGGACAGTGAAATCCAATGAGCAGTTCTTC
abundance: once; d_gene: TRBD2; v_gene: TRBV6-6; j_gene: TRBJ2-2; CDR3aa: CASSSLPGLAIGELFF; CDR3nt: TGTGCCAGCAGTTCCCTCCCGGGACTAGCGATCGGGGAGCTGTTTTTT
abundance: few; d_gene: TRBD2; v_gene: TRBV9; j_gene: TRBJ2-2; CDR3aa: CASSVRGDLNTGELFF; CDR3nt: TGTGCCAGCAGCGTACGGGGGGACCTGAACACCGGGGAGCTGTTTTTT
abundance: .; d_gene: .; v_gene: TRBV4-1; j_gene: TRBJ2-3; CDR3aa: CASSQEQTDTQYF; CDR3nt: TGCGCCAGCAGCCAAGAACAGACAGATACGCAGTATTTT
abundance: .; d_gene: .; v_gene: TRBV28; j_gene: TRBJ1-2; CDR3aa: CASRPWGGTGNYGYTF; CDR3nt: TGTGCCAGCAGACCGTGGGGGGGCACGGGGAACTATGGCTACACCTTC
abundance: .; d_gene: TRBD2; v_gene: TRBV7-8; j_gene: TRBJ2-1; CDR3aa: CASSLESGGQGNEQFF; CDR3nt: TGTGCCAGCAGCTTAGAGAGCGGGGGGCAGGGCAATGAGCAGTTCTTC
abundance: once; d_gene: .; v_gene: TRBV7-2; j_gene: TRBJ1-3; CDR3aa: CASSSYGNTIYF; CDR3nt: TGTGCCAGCAGCTCCTACGGAAACACCATATATTTT
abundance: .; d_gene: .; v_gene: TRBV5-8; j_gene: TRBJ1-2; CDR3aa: CGGSPGRIFKGGGYTF; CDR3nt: TGTGGAGGTAGCCCGGGACGGATCTTTAAGGGTGGTGGCTACACCTTC
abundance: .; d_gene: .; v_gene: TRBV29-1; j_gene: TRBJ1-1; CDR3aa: CSVARPMNTEAFF; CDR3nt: TGCAGCGTTGCCAGGCCAATGAACACTGAAGCTTTCTTT
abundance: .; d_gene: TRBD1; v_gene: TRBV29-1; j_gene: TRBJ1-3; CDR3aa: CSVGDRVRDTIYF; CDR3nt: TGCAGCGTTGGCGACAGGGTGCGGGACACCATATATTTT
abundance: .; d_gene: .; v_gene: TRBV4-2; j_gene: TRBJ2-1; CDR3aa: CASSRGNEQFF; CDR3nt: TGTGCCAGCAGCCGCGGAAATGAGCAGTTCTTC
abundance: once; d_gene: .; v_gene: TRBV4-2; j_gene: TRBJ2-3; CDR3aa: CASSQDGSTDTQYF; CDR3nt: TGTGCCAGCAGCCAAGACGGTTCTACAGATACGCAGTATTTT
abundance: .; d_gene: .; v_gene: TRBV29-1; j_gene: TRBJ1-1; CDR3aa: CSVGRGNTEAFF; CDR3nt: TGCAGCGTTGGGAGGGGGAACACTGAAGCTTTCTTT
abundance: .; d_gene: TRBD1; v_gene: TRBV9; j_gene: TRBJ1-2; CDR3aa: CASSLRGWGQGNYGYTF; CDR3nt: TGTGCCAGCAGCCTCAGGGGGTGGGGACAGGGTAACTATGGCTACACCTTC
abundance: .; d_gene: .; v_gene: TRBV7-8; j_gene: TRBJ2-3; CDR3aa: CASTSATDTQYF; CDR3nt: TGTGCCAGCACCTCGGCCACAGATACGCAGTATTTT
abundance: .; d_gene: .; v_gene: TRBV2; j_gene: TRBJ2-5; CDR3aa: CASSGAGTLQETQYF; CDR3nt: TGTGCCAGCAGTGGGGCAGGGACACTACAAGAGACCCAGTACTTC